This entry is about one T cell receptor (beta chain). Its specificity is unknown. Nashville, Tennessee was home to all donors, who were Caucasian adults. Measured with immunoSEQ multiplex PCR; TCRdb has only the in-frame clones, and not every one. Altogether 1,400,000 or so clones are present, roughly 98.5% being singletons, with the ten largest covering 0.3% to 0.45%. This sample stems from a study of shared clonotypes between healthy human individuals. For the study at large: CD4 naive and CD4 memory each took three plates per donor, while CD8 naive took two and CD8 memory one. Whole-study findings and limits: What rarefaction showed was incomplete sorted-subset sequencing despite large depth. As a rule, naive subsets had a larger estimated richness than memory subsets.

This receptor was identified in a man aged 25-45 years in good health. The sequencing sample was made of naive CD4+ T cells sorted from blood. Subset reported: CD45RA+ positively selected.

The CDR3 spells CASSSTGGAGYGYTF. CDR3 sequence (DNA): TGTGCCAGCAGTTCAACAGGGGGCGCCGGCTATGGCTACACCTTC. The chain combines TRBV6-5 with TRBJ1-2; 9 bases match TRBD1. The CDR3 totals 15 residues. Germline V gene lookup returns CDR1 MNHEY and CDR2 SVGAGI. Germline trimming cut 4 bases from V and 4 bases from J; bases unmatched to any gene: 7.